Listed below are T cell receptor beta chains from one sample, sequenced in a study of shared T cell receptors in the human thymus. Data came from immunoSEQ multiplex PCR; TCRdb stores just in-frame clones and leaves some out. The profile covers approximately 660,000 clones, with 88% appearing a single time and 0.0085% to 0.012% taken by the ten largest. These data are also associated with another study on human thymus T cells.

Sequencing was performed on thymocytes. The source is a boy under two years old with a congenital heart defect. The CDR3 runs from the conserved cysteine through the conserved F or W. D genes are given only for firm matches. Clone size is not always given. Where it is, it says once, few, many or a class for expanded clones.

V gene: TRBV5-1; J gene: TRBJ2-1; clone size: few; D gene: TRBD2; CDR3 DNA: TGCGCCAGCAGCTCCTCCGCGGGAGGGGGCAATGAGCAGTTCTTC; CDR3 protein: CASSSSAGGGNEQFF
V gene: TRBV5-8; J gene: TRBJ2-7; clone size: NA; D gene: NA; CDR3 DNA: TGTGCCAGCAGCCGGGGGGCTCGGCAGTACTTC; CDR3 protein: CASSRGARQYF
V gene: TRBV11-2; J gene: TRBJ2-2; clone size: NA; D gene: TRBD2; CDR3 DNA: TGTGCCAGCAGCTTAAGTAGGCGGGAGGGCCTTAGCACCGGGGAGCTGTTTTTT; CDR3 protein: CASSLSRREGLSTGELFF
V gene: TRBV29-1; J gene: TRBJ1-2; clone size: NA; D gene: NA; CDR3 DNA: TGCAGCGTTCCTCTCGGACATGGCCATGGCTACACCTTC; CDR3 protein: CSVPLGHGHGYTF
V gene: TRBV27; J gene: TRBJ2-7; clone size: NA; D gene: NA; CDR3 DNA: TGTGCCAGCAGTATCGAAACAGGGTACTACGAGCAGTACTTC; CDR3 protein: CASSIETGYYEQYF
V gene: TRBV7-2; J gene: TRBJ2-7; clone size: NA; D gene: NA; CDR3 DNA: TGTGCCAGCAGCTTAGCTCTTCCCGGGGAGGACCTTTCCTACGAGCAGTACTTC; CDR3 protein: CASSLALPGEDLSYEQYF
V gene: TRBV12-5; J gene: TRBJ2-7; clone size: once; D gene: TRBD1; CDR3 DNA: TGTGCTAGTGGCCCGGACAGGGCCCCATCCTCCTACGAGCAGTACTTC; CDR3 protein: CASGPDRAPSSYEQYF
V gene: TRBV9; J gene: TRBJ2-3; clone size: once; D gene: TRBD1; CDR3 DNA: TGTGCCAGCAACCGGGACAGGGCAACAGATACGCAGTATTTT; CDR3 protein: CASNRDRATDTQYF
V gene: TRBV6-5; J gene: TRBJ1-4; clone size: NA; D gene: NA; CDR3 DNA: TGTGCCAGCAGTTACTCAGGAGGGAATGAAAAACTGTTTTTT; CDR3 protein: CASSYSGGNEKLFF
V gene: TRBV2; J gene: TRBJ2-1; clone size: NA; D gene: TRBD2; CDR3 DNA: TGTGCCATCAGGAGGGGGACTAGCGGGAGTCGGCAGTTCGATGAGCAGTTCTTC; CDR3 protein: CAIRRGTSGSRQFDEQFF
V gene: TRBV9; J gene: TRBJ2-7; clone size: NA; D gene: NA; CDR3 DNA: TGTGCCAGCAGCGCCGAGGTCAACTCCTACGAGCAGTACTTC; CDR3 protein: CASSAEVNSYEQYF
V gene: TRBV4-2; J gene: TRBJ2-5; clone size: NA; D gene: TRBD1; CDR3 DNA: TGTGCCAGCAGCCGGGACAGACTCGGCATTCAAGAGACCCAGTACTTC; CDR3 protein: CASSRDRLGIQETQYF
V gene: TRBV5-1; J gene: TRBJ2-7; clone size: once; D gene: TRBD2; CDR3 DNA: TGCGCCAGCAGCTTGCGAGTAGCGGGAGATTACGAGCAGTACTTC; CDR3 protein: CASSLRVAGDYEQYF
V gene: TRBV5-4; J gene: TRBJ2-2; clone size: NA; D gene: TRBD2; CDR3 DNA: TGTGCCAGCACGACTCTGACTAGCGGGGCCAACACCGGGGAGCTGTTTTTT; CDR3 protein: CASTTLTSGANTGELFF
V gene: TRBV28; J gene: TRBJ2-7; clone size: NA; D gene: TRBD2; CDR3 DNA: TGTGCCAGCAGTCCATTAACTAGCGGGAGTTCCGAGCAGTACTTC; CDR3 protein: CASSPLTSGSSEQYF
V gene: TRBV5-5; J gene: TRBJ1-2; clone size: NA; D gene: TRBD1; CDR3 DNA: TGTGCCAGCAGCAACCCCCCAGGGGGATACTATGGCTACACCTTC; CDR3 protein: CASSNPPGGYYGYTF
V gene: TRBV4-3; J gene: TRBJ1-1; clone size: NA; D gene: NA; CDR3 DNA: TGCGCCAGCAGCCAAGATCGGTTGCGGGGGAACACTGAAGCTTTCTTT; CDR3 protein: CASSQDRLRGNTEAFF
V gene: TRBV27; J gene: TRBJ2-7; clone size: NA; D gene: TRBD2; CDR3 DNA: TGTGCCAGCACGTGTACGATGGCTAGCGGGAGGAGGTCCTACGAGCAGTACTTC; CDR3 protein: CASTCTMASGRRSYEQYF
V gene: TRBV4-3; J gene: TRBJ2-1; clone size: NA; D gene: TRBD2; CDR3 DNA: TGCGCCAGCACCCCGGCAGCGGGATCTAATGAGCAGTTCTTC; CDR3 protein: CASTPAAGSNEQFF
V gene: TRBV23-1; J gene: TRBJ1-5; clone size: NA; D gene: TRBD1; CDR3 DNA: TGCGCCAGCAACAAGGGGGCGATGTGCAATCAGCCCCAGCATTTT; CDR3 protein: CASNKGAMCNQPQHF
V gene: TRBV10-3; J gene: TRBJ2-2; clone size: NA; D gene: TRBD2; CDR3 DNA: TGTGCCATCAGTTTTGGACTAGCGAACACCGGGGAGCTGTTTTTT; CDR3 protein: CAISFGLANTGELFF
V gene: TRBV4-1; J gene: TRBJ1-4; clone size: few; D gene: TRBD1; CDR3 DNA: TGCGCCAGCAGTCGTAAACAGGGGGCGACTAATGAAAAACTGTTTTTT; CDR3 protein: CASSRKQGATNEKLFF
V gene: TRBV19; J gene: TRBJ1-4; clone size: NA; D gene: NA; CDR3 DNA: TGTGCCAGTAGTATAGTAGAGGGGGCAACTAATGAAAAACTGTTTTTT; CDR3 protein: CASSIVEGATNEKLFF
V gene: TRBV4-2; J gene: TRBJ2-7; clone size: NA; D gene: TRBD2; CDR3 DNA: TGTGCCAGCAGCCAAGTCGGAGCTAGCGGGTCCAGCTCCTACGAGCAGTACTTC; CDR3 protein: CASSQVGASGSSSYEQYF
V gene: TRBV21-1; J gene: TRBJ2-7; clone size: NA; D gene: NA; CDR3 DNA: TGTGCCAGCAGGGAACAGGACGAGCAGTACTTC; CDR3 protein: CASREQDEQYF
V gene: TRBV5-6; J gene: TRBJ2-1; clone size: NA; D gene: TRBD2; CDR3 DNA: TGTGCCAGCAGCTTGATAGCGGGAGGCCCTGGGGATGAGCAGTTCTTC; CDR3 protein: CASSLIAGGPGDEQFF
V gene: TRBV25-1; J gene: TRBJ2-1; clone size: NA; D gene: TRBD2; CDR3 DNA: TGTGCCAGCAGTGAAAATAGCGGGGTCAATGAGCAGTTCTTC; CDR3 protein: CASSENSGVNEQFF
V gene: TRBV28; J gene: TRBJ1-4; clone size: NA; D gene: TRBD1; CDR3 DNA: TGTGCCAGCAGCCAAGCGGACAGGGAAGGGGGGAATGAAAAACTGTTTTTT; CDR3 protein: CASSQADREGGNEKLFF
V gene: TRBV18; J gene: TRBJ1-4; clone size: few; D gene: TRBD1; CDR3 DNA: TGTGCCAGCTCACCAGGAATTGACAGGGAGGCTAATGAAAAACTGTTTTTT; CDR3 protein: CASSPGIDREANEKLFF
V gene: TRBV7-2; J gene: TRBJ1-2; clone size: NA; D gene: TRBD1; CDR3 DNA: TGTGCCAGCAGCTCCCAGAGGGGGCAGGTTGAAGGCTACACCTTC; CDR3 protein: CASSSQRGQVEGYTF
V gene: TRBV18; J gene: TRBJ2-1; clone size: NA; D gene: TRBD2; CDR3 DNA: TGTGCCAGCTCACCACCGGGGAGGGACAATGAGCAGTTCTTC; CDR3 protein: CASSPPGRDNEQFF
V gene: TRBV6-1; J gene: TRBJ1-4; clone size: NA; D gene: NA; CDR3 DNA: TGTGCCAGCAGTGAAGTCAGGGGACCATCTGAAAAACTGTTTTTT; CDR3 protein: CASSEVRGPSEKLFF
V gene: TRBV7-8; J gene: TRBJ1-4; clone size: NA; D gene: NA; CDR3 DNA: TGTGCCAGCAGCGCTCGGGCCGGGGGGAGCGGTGAAAAACTGTTTTTT; CDR3 protein: CASSARAGGSGEKLFF
V gene: TRBV6-1; J gene: TRBJ1-1; clone size: few; D gene: TRBD1; CDR3 DNA: TGTGCCAGCAGTGAAGGCAGGGGGCGAATACCTGAAGCTTTCTTT; CDR3 protein: CASSEGRGRIPEAFF
V gene: TRBV7-2; J gene: TRBJ1-5; clone size: NA; D gene: NA; CDR3 DNA: TGTGCCAGCAGTTCAGATTCCAATCAGCCCCAGCATTTT; CDR3 protein: CASSSDSNQPQHF
V gene: TRBV7-9; J gene: TRBJ1-1; clone size: NA; D gene: NA; CDR3 DNA: TGTGCCAGCAGCTTAACAGGTTTCACTGAAGCTTTCTTT; CDR3 protein: CASSLTGFTEAFF
V gene: TRBV15; J gene: TRBJ2-1; clone size: NA; D gene: TRBD2; CDR3 DNA: TGTGCCACCAGCGTCGGACTAGCGGGAAAAAACCGCTCCTACAATGAGCAGTTCTTC; CDR3 protein: CATSVGLAGKNRSYNEQFF
V gene: TRBV6-5; J gene: TRBJ2-7; clone size: NA; D gene: TRBD2; CDR3 DNA: TGTGCCAGCAGTTACAGCGGGAGGTCCTCCTACGAGCAGTACTTC; CDR3 protein: CASSYSGRSSYEQYF
V gene: TRBV5-6; J gene: TRBJ2-3; clone size: NA; D gene: TRBD2; CDR3 DNA: TGTGCCAGCAGCTCCGGACTAGCGGGATTCTGCACAGATACGCAGTATTTT; CDR3 protein: CASSSGLAGFCTDTQYF
V gene: TRBV9; J gene: TRBJ2-7; clone size: NA; D gene: NA; CDR3 DNA: TGTGCCAGCAGCGCGGGACAACAGGGCTTCGAGCAGTACTTC; CDR3 protein: CASSAGQQGFEQYF
V gene: TRBV27; J gene: TRBJ2-7; clone size: NA; D gene: TRBD1; CDR3 DNA: TGTGCCAGCAGTTCCCCGAGACAGGGGCGCCACTACGAGCAGTACTTC; CDR3 protein: CASSSPRQGRHYEQYF
V gene: TRBV4-2; J gene: TRBJ2-1; clone size: NA; D gene: TRBD2; CDR3 DNA: TGTGCCAGCAGCCAAGATTCGAGGACTAGCGGGAGTTTCGAGTTGTTCGATGAGCAGTTCTTC; CDR3 protein: CASSQDSRTSGSFELFDEQFF
V gene: TRBV7-9; J gene: TRBJ2-5; clone size: NA; D gene: TRBD1; CDR3 DNA: TGTGCCAGCAGCCGACCTCCGGGACAGGGGACCCAAGAGACCCAGTACTTC; CDR3 protein: CASSRPPGQGTQETQYF
V gene: TRBV13; J gene: TRBJ2-7; clone size: NA; D gene: TRBD2; CDR3 DNA: TGTGCCAGCAGCCTCCTGCGGACTAGCGGGAGACGACCCTACGAGCAGTACTTC; CDR3 protein: CASSLLRTSGRRPYEQYF
V gene: TRBV4-1; J gene: TRBJ1-2; clone size: few; D gene: NA; CDR3 DNA: TGCGCCAGCAGCCAGGGGGGGTTCTACACCTTC; CDR3 protein: CASSQGGFYTF
V gene: TRBV5-1; J gene: TRBJ2-1; clone size: NA; D gene: NA; CDR3 DNA: TGCGCCAGCAGCCGAGGGGGGGATGAGCAGTTCTTC; CDR3 protein: CASSRGGDEQFF
V gene: TRBV10-3; J gene: TRBJ1-1; clone size: NA; D gene: NA; CDR3 DNA: TGTGCCATCAGTGAGTCCATGCGACAGGTCCAAGGTCCCCTAAAAGCTTTCTTT; CDR3 protein: CAISESMRQVQGPLKAFF